A single sample gave rise to the 19 T cell receptor beta chains below, sequenced in a study of blood T cell repertoires in COVID-19. Clones were sequenced by immunoSEQ multiplex PCR, and TCRdb holds only the in-frame ones, with some missing. This sample has about 23,000 clones, with about nine tenths found just once. The source material was peripheral blood. These receptors were collected from an elderly woman with acute or convalescent COVID-19.

V is TRBV18 and J is TRBJ2-6; 8 bases agree with TRBD1. The V gene's germline CDR1 is KGHSH and CDR2 LQKENI. The CDR3 consists of 17 residues. V lost 4 bases to trimming and J lost 1 base; unmatched junction nucleotides: 6. The CDR3 bases are TGTGCCAGCTCACGTGACAGGGGAGCGTCTGGGGCCAACGTCCTGACTTTC. It yields the protein CASSRDRGASGANVLTF.

This clone has just one count. This sequence joins TRBV29-1 and TRBJ1-2; a possible D gene is TRBD1 (5 bases). This CDR3 region has 12 residues. V gave up 4 bases and J gave up 4 bases, with 10 bases separating them. Germline V gives CDR1 SQVTM, CDR2 ANQGSEA. CDR3 bases: TGCAGCGTTGGACAGATGGGCTATGGCTACACCTTC. Amino acids: CSVGQMGYGYTF.

The chain is built from TRBV6-6 and TRBJ2-7; 12 bases map to TRBD2. The germline V gene encodes CDR1 MNHNY and CDR2 SVGAGI (reference sequence). The V gene end was trimmed by 5 bases and the J gene end by 2 bases; junction bases not matched to a gene: 4. The CDR3 spans 15 residues. The CDR3 bases are TGTGCCAGCAGTGACCCTAGCGGGAGGGCCTACGAGCAGTACTTC. It codes for CASSDPSGRAYEQYF.

The chain recombines TRBV27 with TRBJ2-3; no reliable D call. There are 13 residues in the CDR3. Per germline, CDR1 MNHEY and CDR2 SMNVEV (reference sequence). The V end was cut by 6 bases, the J end by 1 base, with 8 bases between. Written as DNA, the CDR3 is TGTGCCAGCAGCTCGTTCGGCACAGATACGCAGTATTTT. Its translation is CASSSFGTDTQYF.

V is TRBV7-2 and J is TRBJ2-3, with a possible D match to TRBD2 (6 bases). V lost 3 bases to trimming and J lost 6 bases, with 10 bases between them. Germline V gene sequence: CDR1 SGHTA, CDR2 FQGNSA. This CDR3 has 13 amino acids. The CDR3 DNA reads as TGTGCCAGCAGCTTCACCCGGGAGGATACGCAGTATTTT. This translates into CASSFTREDTQYF.

This clone came up once. The rearrangement links TRBV11-2 to TRBJ2-4; 10 bases agree with TRBD2. Germline V gives CDR1 SGHAT, CDR2 FQNNGV. With 5 bases clipped from V and 7 bases from J, the junction kept 11 bases outside the gene matches. The CDR3 extends over 16 amino acids. In DNA, the CDR3 is TGTGCCAGCAGCCAGCACCTAGCGGGGGCCTCTAACATTCAGTACTTC. Translation gives CASSQHLAGASNIQYF. Full variable domain (rest looked up from reference TRBV11-2 and TRBJ2-4): EAGVAQSPRYKIIEKRQSVAFWCNPISGHATLYWYQQILGQGPKLLIQFQNNGVVDDSQLPKDRFSAERLKGVDSTLKIQPAKLEDSAVYLCASSQHLAGASNIQYFGAGTRLSVL.

The J gene is TRBJ2-1, the V gene TRBV7-2; 7 bases map to TRBD2. This CDR3 is 15 amino acids long. Germline CDR1 SGHTA, CDR2 FQGNSA. V was pared by 2 bases and J by 3 bases, with 4 bases of the junction left unmatched. CDR3 in DNA: TGTGCCAGCAGCTTAATGGCGGGAGACTACAATGAGCAGTTCTTC. Residues: CASSLMAGDYNEQFF. The full variable domain, rest sourced from reference TRBV7-2 and TRBJ2-1, is GAGVSQSPSNKVTEKGKDVELRCDPISGHTALYWYRQSLGQGLEFLIYFQGNSAPDKSGLPSDRFSAERTGGSVSTLTIQRTQQEDSAVYLCASSLMAGDYNEQFFGPGTRLTVL.

This sequence joins TRBV4-1 and TRBJ2-3; 7 bases map to TRBD1. The J segment lost 1 base and the V segment lost 1 base, leaving 5 bases of the junction unmatched. The CDR3 length is 16 residues. Germline loops: CDR1 MGHRA, CDR2 YSYEKL. The CDR3 bases are TGCGCCAGCAGCCAAGGGAATGGACAGGGCACAGATACGCAGTATTTT. Its translation is CASSQGNGQGTDTQYF.

The chain has TRBV6-6 and TRBJ1-2; 7 bases fit TRBD1. There are 12 residues in the CDR3. J gave up 6 bases and V 7 bases, and 5 bases lay outside the gene matches. Germline V CDR1 and CDR2: MNHNY, SVGAGI (reference sequence). The CDR3 sequence is CASNRQGHGYTF. DNA for the CDR3: TGTGCCAGCAACCGACAGGGTCATGGCTACACCTTC.

The chain combines TRBV18 with TRBJ2-3; 7 bases are shared with TRBD1. The germline V gene encodes CDR1 KGHSH and CDR2 LQKENI. Germline trimming cut 6 bases from V and 0 bases from J; bases unmatched to any gene: 15. The CDR3 is 18 amino acids. The CDR3 region is CASSLFEGQQGSTDTQYF. Written as DNA, the CDR3 is TGTGCCAGCTCGCTCTTTGAGGGGCAACAGGGGAGCACAGATACGCAGTATTTT.

The rearrangement joins TRBV7-2 to TRBJ2-6; the match to TRBD1 covers 8 bases. Per the germline V gene, CDR1 is SGHTA and CDR2 is FQGNSA. The V segment lost 5 bases and the J segment 2 bases; nucleotides outside the gene matches: 5. The length of the CDR3 is 16 residues. The CDR3 DNA is TGTGCCAGCAGCCTCGGGGGACAGGCTGGGGCCAACGTCCTGACTTTC. Translation: CASSLGGQAGANVLTF.

V gene TRBV4-3 combines with J gene TRBJ1-2; tentatively, D is TRBD1 (5 bases). This CDR3 region has 14 residues. Trimming removed 4 bases from V and 5 bases from J, with 14 bases in between. The germline gives CDR1 LGHNA, CDR2 YSLEER. As DNA, the CDR3 is TGCGCCAGCAGCCGGGGCGGGGTCGGGTATGGCTACACCTTC. It specifies CASSRGGVGYGYTF.

The chain joins TRBV7-9 to TRBJ2-5, with 10 bases lining up with TRBD2. V gave up 1 base and J gave up 4 bases; unmatched junction bases: 0. There are 14 residues in the CDR3. CDR1 is SEHNR, CDR2 FQNEAQ, per germline (reference sequence). The CDR3 is CASSLGTSGETQYF. In DNA form, the CDR3 reads TGTGCCAGCAGCTTAGGGACTAGCGGAGAGACCCAGTACTTC.

The rearrangement joins TRBV13 to TRBJ1-1; D may be TRBD1 (5 bases). Germline CDR1 PRHDT, CDR2 FYEKMQ (reference sequence). V dropped 2 bases and J dropped 8 bases, with 6 bases sitting between them. The CDR3 is made up of 11 amino acids. CDR3 in DNA: TGTGCCAGCAGCTTAAACAGGGAAGCTTTCTTT. Residues: CASSLNREAFF.

The rearrangement links TRBV12-5 to TRBJ1-5; TRBD1 is a possible D gene (5 bases). Germline CDR1 reads LGHNT; CDR2 reads FRNRAP. Trimming removed 3 bases at V and 4 bases at J, with 10 bases between. The CDR3 is 14 residues long. The CDR3 spells CASGLSGFNQPQHF. The CDR3 DNA is TGTGCTAGTGGTTTATCAGGGTTTAATCAGCCCCAGCATTTT.

The J gene is TRBJ1-6, the V gene TRBV5-1; D is uncertain. The CDR3 runs to 15 residues. Trimming shortened V by 0 bases and J by 8 bases, and 12 bases separated the two germline ends. Germline V CDR1 and CDR2: SGHRS, YFSETQ. The CDR3 protein is CASSLARFRDSPLHF. The CDR3 region has the DNA TGCGCCAGCAGCTTGGCTCGGTTCCGAGATTCACCCCTCCACTTT.

The gene calls are TRBV6-5 and TRBJ2-1; 9 nucleotides agree with TRBD2. The CDR3 totals 14 residues. After removal of 6 bases from V and 10 bases from J, the junction contained 10 bases not matched to a gene. CDR1 and CDR2 from the germline V gene are MNHEY and SVGAGI. DNA of the CDR3: TGTGCCAGCAGCCTACCGGGACTAGCTCCAGAGCAGTTCTTC. It yields the protein CASSLPGLAPEQFF.

The J gene is TRBJ2-1, the V gene TRBV27; TRBD2 agrees at 10 bases. Germline V lookup: CDR1 MNHEY, CDR2 SMNVEV (reference sequence). This CDR3 spans 14 amino acids. V was pared by 5 bases and J by 7 bases, with 5 bases of the junction left unmatched. The CDR3 loop reads CASSVLAGYNEQFF. The CDR3 DNA is TGTGCCAGCAGTGTACTAGCGGGATATAATGAGCAGTTCTTC.

The chain recombines TRBV19 with TRBJ2-1; TRBD2 is a possible D gene (5 bases). This CDR3 comprises 16 residues. In germline, CDR1 is LNHDA, CDR2 SQIVND (reference sequence). Between the trimmed V and J ends, which lost 3 bases and 3 bases, there was a span of 15 bases. This CDR3 reads CASSIPPSDCYNEQFF. DNA of the CDR3: TGTGCCAGTAGTATCCCCCCCTCGGACTGCTACAATGAGCAGTTCTTC.